The 12 T cell receptor beta chains below come from one sample, sequenced in a study of blood T cell repertoires in COVID-19. Produced via immunoSEQ multiplex PCR; TCRdb's table is partial and in-frame only. The profile shows around 16,000 clones, around 87% of them singletons. The sample consisted of peripheral blood. The receptors were gathered from a man in his 60s with acute or convalescent COVID-19.

This CDR3 reads CASSPGTGGAIRETQYF. The CDR3 nucleotides read TGTGCCTCCTCCCCCGGGACAGGGGGCGCGATCCGGGAGACCCAGTACTTC. V is TRBV19 and J is TRBJ2-5; TRBD1 matches at 12 bases. The CDR3 length is 17 residues. J lost 5 bases, V lost 11 bases, and 18 bases had no gene match. Looked up from germline, CDR1 is LNHDA and CDR2 is SQIVND (reference sequence).

The genes are TRBV4-2 and TRBJ2-7, with 8 bases identical to TRBD2. The CDR3 has 14 residues. From germline, CDR1 is LGHNA and CDR2 YNFKEQ. V shed 2 bases, J shed 3 bases, and the junction held 3 bases outside the gene matches. The CDR3 sequence: CASSQTGGGYEQYF. In DNA form, the CDR3 reads TGTGCCAGCAGCCAAACGGGGGGGGGCTACGAGCAGTACTTC.

The chain recombines TRBV30 with TRBJ2-7, with D maybe TRBD1 (5 bases). The CDR3 contains 13 residues. Trimming removed 2 bases at V and 1 base at J, with 9 bases between. Germline V gives CDR1 GTSNPN, CDR2 SVGIG (reference sequence). The CDR3 is CAWSNRQSYEQYF. The CDR3 nucleotides are TGTGCCTGGAGTAACAGGCAGTCCTACGAGCAGTACTTC.

In DNA form, the CDR3 reads TGCGCCAGCAGCCAAAACCTAGCGGGGGGGCTTTCCACAGATACGCAGTATTTT. Translating gives CASSQNLAGGLSTDTQYF. The J gene is TRBJ2-3, the V gene TRBV4-3; TRBD2 aligns across 12 bases. The V gene's germline CDR1 is LGHNA and CDR2 YSLEER. The CDR3 runs 18 residues. J lost 2 bases, V lost 2 bases, and 8 bases had no gene match.

With regard to this clone: This specimen includes other DNA sequences encoding the same CDR3. The chain recombines TRBV24-1 with TRBJ1-5; possible D gene TRBD1, 5 bases. Germline CDR1 and CDR2: KGHDR and SFDVKD. This CDR3 region has 18 residues. The V gene lost 2 bases and the J gene lost 1 base, with 17 bases spanning the gap. The DNA of the CDR3 is TGTGCCACCAGTGATTCCGGGGGAGGATGGGTAAGCAATCAGCCCCAGCATTTT. Protein: CATSDSGGGWVSNQPQHF.

This chain connects TRBV9 to TRBJ1-2, with TRBD1 identical over 11 bases. V shed 3 bases, J shed 8 bases, and the junction held 9 bases outside the gene matches. Germline V gene data show CDR1 as SGDLS and CDR2 as YYNGEE. The CDR3 loop spans 15 amino acids. CDR3 DNA sequence: TGTGCCAGCAGCGAAGAGGACAGGGGGCGACGAGGCTACACCTTC. Translation: CASSEEDRGRRGYTF.

CDR3: CASSQTSGGSWANVLTF. The CDR3 coding sequence is TGTGCCAGCAGCCAGACTAGCGGGGGCAGTTGGGCCAACGTCCTGACTTTC. V gene TRBV14 combines with J gene TRBJ2-6; 12 nucleotides match TRBD2. With 3 bases clipped from V and 5 bases from J, the junction kept 5 bases outside the gene matches. Germline V gene sequence: CDR1 SGHDN, CDR2 FVKESK. This CDR3 has 17 residues.

V usage is TRBV28 and J usage is TRBJ1-5; 8 positions agree with TRBD1. Per germline, CDR1 MDHEN and CDR2 SYDVKM. The CDR3 runs to 17 residues. The junction had 10 bases not matched to a gene; V was cut back by 2 bases and J by 4 bases. The CDR3 region is CASSLAGTGSLNQPQHF. CDR3 nucleotide sequence: TGTGCCAGCAGTTTAGCGGGGACAGGATCTCTAAATCAGCCCCAGCATTTT.

V gene TRBV7-2 combines with J gene TRBJ2-3; TRBD1 might be the D (6 bases). The CDR3 sequence is 12 residues long. Germline CDR1 and CDR2: SGHTA and FQGNSA. Between the trimmed V and J ends, which lost 5 bases and 6 bases, there was a span of 9 bases. The CDR3 loop reads CASSQGRDTQYF. The CDR3, as DNA: TGTGCCAGCAGCCAGGGGCGGGATACGCAGTATTTT.

The rearrangement joins TRBV3-1 (or the pseudogene TRBV3-2) to TRBJ2-3, with D tentatively TRBD1 (6 bases). In germline, CDR1 is LGHDT, CDR2 YNNKEL (reference sequence). CDR3 length: 13 residues. V lost 0 bases and J lost 5, with 6 bases in between. The CDR3 sequence is CASSQDRGDTQYF. CDR3 coding DNA: TGTGCCAGCAGCCAAGACAGGGGAGATACGCAGTATTTT.

This clone was found once. The chain employs TRBV29-1 and TRBJ2-7; TRBD2 agrees at 8 bases. V was pared by 3 bases and J by 5 bases, with 12 bases of the junction left unmatched. The CDR3 totals 15 residues. Germline CDR1 is SQVTM and CDR2 is ANQGSEA. CDR3 sequence: CSVEALGLGKDEQYF. In DNA, the CDR3 is TGCAGCGTTGAGGCCCTGGGACTAGGAAAGGACGAGCAGTACTTC.

This chain's CDR3 is CASRERTGTWDSPLHF. The CDR3 region has the DNA TGCGCCAGCAGGGAGCGGACAGGCACCTGGGATTCACCCCTCCACTTT. V and J are TRBV5-1 and TRBJ1-6; 7 nucleotides align to TRBD1. The CDR3 loop spans 16 amino acids. In germline, CDR1 is SGHRS, CDR2 YFSETQ. V shed 5 bases, J shed 8 bases, and the junction held 13 bases outside the gene matches.